This TCR beta chain stems from a study of siplizumab effects on memory and regulatory T cells. Sequencing used immunoSEQ multiplex PCR; TCRdb keeps in-frame clones, though not all of them. The sample consists of about 94,000 clones, over 85% of them appearing once. Details on this clone: What it binds is unknown.

Whole-study findings and limits: In siplizumab cultures, the suppressive function of proliferating Tregs remained unconfirmed.

CDR3 length: 16 residues. CDR1 is MNHEY and CDR2 is SVGAGI in the germline V gene. Trimming removed 0 bases from V and 2 bases from J, with 10 bases in between. The sequence came from a human donor in good health. Source material: non-Treg CD4+ T cells sorted from blood. This sequence joins TRBV6-5 and TRBJ1-4; D remains ambiguous. CDR3 protein: CASSYSRVGTNEKLFF. The CDR3, as DNA: TGTGCCAGCAGTTACTCGAGGGTGGGGACTAATGAAAAACTGTTTTTT.